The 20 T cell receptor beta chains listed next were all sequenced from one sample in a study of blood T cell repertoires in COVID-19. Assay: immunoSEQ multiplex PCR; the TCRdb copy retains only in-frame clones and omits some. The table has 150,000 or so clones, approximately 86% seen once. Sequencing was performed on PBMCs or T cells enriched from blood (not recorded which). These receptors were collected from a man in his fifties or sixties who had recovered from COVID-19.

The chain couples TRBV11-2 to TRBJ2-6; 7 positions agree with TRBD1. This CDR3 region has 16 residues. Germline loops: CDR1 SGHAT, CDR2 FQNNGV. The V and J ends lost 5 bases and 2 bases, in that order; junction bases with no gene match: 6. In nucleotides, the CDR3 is TGTGCCAGCAGCGTTTACAGGGGCCCTGGGGCCAACGTCCTGACTTTC. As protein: CASSVYRGPGANVLTF.

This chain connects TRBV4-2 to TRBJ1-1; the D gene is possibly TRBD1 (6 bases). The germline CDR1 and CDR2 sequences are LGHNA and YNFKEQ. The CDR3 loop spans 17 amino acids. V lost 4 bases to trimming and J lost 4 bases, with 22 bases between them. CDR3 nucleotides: TGTGCCAGCAGCCTAACGGAAACCCGACAGGAAGGCACTGAAGCTTTCTTT. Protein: CASSLTETRQEGTEAFF.

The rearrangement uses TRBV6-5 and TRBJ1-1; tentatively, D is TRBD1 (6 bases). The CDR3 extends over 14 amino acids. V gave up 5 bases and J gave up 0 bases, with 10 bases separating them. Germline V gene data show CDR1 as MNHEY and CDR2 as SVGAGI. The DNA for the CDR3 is TGTGCCAGCAGTCCTGGGACACTGAACACTGAAGCTTTCTTT. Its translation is CASSPGTLNTEAFF.

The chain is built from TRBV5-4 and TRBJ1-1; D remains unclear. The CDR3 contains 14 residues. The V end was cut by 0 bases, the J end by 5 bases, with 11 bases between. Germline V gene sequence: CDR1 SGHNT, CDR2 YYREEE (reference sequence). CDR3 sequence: CASSLAGVWTEAFF. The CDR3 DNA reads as TGTGCCAGCAGCTTGGCCGGGGTTTGGACTGAAGCTTTCTTT.

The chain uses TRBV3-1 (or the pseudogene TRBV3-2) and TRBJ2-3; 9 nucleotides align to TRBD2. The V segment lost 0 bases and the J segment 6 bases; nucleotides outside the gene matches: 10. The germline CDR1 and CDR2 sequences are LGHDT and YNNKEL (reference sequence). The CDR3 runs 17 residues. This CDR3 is CASSQEGAGGPLDTQYF. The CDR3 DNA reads TGTGCCAGCAGCCAAGAAGGGGCGGGGGGGCCATTGGATACGCAGTATTTT.

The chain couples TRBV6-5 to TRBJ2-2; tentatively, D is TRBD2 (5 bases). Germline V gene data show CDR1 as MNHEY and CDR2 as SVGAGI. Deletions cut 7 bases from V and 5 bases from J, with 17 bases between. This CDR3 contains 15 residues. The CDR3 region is CASIRGGGATGELFF. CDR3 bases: TGTGCCAGCATCCGCGGCGGAGGCGCTACCGGGGAGCTGTTTTTT.

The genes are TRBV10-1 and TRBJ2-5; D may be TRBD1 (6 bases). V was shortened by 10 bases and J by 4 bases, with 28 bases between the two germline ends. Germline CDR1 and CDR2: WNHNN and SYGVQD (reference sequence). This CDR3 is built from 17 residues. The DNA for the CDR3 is TGCGCCAAAGGGGGACGAAAGGAACACCCACGGGGAGAGACCCAGTACTTC. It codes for CAKGGRKEHPRGETQYF.

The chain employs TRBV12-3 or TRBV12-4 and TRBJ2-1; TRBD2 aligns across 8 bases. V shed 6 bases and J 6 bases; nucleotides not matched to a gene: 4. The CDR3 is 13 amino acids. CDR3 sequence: CASRVAGGNEQFF. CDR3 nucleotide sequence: TGTGCCAGCAGGGTGGCGGGGGGCAATGAGCAGTTCTTC.

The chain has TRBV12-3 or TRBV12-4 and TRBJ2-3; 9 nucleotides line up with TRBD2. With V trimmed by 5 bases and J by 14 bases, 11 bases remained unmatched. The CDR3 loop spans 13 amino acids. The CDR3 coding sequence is TGTGCCAGCAGTAGGGCGGGGGGGCTGTTAGGGTATTTT. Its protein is CASSRAGGLLGYF.

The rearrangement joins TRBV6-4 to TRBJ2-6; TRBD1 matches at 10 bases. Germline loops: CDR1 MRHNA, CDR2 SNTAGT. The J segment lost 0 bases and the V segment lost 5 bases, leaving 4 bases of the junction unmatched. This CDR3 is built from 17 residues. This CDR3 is CASSRTGGNSGANVLTF. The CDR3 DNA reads TGTGCCAGCAGTCGGACAGGGGGGAACTCTGGGGCCAACGTCCTGACTTTC.

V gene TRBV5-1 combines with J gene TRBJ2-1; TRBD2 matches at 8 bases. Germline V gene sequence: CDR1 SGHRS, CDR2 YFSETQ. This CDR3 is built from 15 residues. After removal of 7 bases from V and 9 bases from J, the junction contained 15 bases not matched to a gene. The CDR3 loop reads CASGTLAGGMGEQFF. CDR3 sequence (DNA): TGCGCCAGCGGAACGCTAGCGGGCGGGATGGGTGAGCAGTTCTTC.

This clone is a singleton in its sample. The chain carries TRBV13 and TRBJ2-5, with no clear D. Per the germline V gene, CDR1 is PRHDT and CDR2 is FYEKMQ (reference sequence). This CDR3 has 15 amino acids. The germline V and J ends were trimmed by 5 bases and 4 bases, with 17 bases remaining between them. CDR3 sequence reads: CASSVVGPGRETQYF. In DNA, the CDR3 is TGTGCCAGCAGCGTCGTTGGGCCAGGTCGAGAGACCCAGTACTTC.

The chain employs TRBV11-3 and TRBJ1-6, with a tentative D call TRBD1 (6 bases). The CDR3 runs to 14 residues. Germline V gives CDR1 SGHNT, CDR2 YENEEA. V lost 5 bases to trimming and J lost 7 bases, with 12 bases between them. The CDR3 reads CASSLDSTNSPLHF. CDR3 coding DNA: TGTGCCAGCAGCCTGGACAGTACAAATTCACCCCTCCACTTT.

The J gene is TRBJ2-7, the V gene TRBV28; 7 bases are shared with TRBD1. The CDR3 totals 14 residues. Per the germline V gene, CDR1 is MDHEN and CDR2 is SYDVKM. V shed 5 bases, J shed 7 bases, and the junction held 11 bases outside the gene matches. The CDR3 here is CASSLHTGAREQYF. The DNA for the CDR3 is TGTGCCAGCAGTCTCCATACAGGGGCTCGGGAGCAGTACTTC.

The chain's CDR3 is CASSRGQAGYGYTF. CDR3 coding DNA: TGTGCCAGCAGCAGGGGACAGGCTGGCTATGGCTACACCTTC. The chain carries TRBV6-5 and TRBJ1-2; 8 positions agree with TRBD1. The CDR3 has 14 amino acids. Germline V lookup: CDR1 MNHEY, CDR2 SVGAGI. V gave up 6 bases and J gave up 4 bases; unmatched junction bases: 7.

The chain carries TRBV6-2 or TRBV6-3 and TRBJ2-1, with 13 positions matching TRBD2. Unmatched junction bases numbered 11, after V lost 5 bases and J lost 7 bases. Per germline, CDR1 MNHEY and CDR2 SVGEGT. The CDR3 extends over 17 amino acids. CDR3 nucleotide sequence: TGTGCCAGCAGTACCAGACTAGCGGGAGGTATCAGAAATGAGCAGTTCTTC. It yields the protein CASSTRLAGGIRNEQFF.

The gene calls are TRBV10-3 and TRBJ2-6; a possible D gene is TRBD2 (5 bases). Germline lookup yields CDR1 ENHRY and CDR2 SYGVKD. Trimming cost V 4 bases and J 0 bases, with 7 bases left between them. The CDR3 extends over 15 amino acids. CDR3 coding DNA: TGTGCCATCAGTGCCGGGGACTCTGGGGCCAACGTCCTGACTTTC. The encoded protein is CAISAGDSGANVLTF.

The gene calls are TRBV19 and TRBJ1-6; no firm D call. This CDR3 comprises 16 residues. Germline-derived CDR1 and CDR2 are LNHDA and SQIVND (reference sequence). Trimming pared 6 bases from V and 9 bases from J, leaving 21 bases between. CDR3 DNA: TGTGCCAGTAGCCTGCTTCGGGAGTTCGGGAGTTCACCCCTCCACTTT. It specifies CASSLLREFGSSPLHF.

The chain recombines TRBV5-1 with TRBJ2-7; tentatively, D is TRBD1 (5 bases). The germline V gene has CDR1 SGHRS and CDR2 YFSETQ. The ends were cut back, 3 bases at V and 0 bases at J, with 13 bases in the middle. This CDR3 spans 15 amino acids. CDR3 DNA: TGCGCCAGCAGCTACAGGCTAATGAGCTCCTACGAGCAGTACTTC. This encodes CASSYRLMSSYEQYF.

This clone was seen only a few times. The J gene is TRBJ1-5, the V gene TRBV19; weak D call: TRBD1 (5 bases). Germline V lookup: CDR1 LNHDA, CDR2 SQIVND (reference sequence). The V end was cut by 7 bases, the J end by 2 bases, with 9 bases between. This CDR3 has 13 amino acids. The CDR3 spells CASKQVGNQPQHF. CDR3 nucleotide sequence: TGTGCCAGTAAACAGGTCGGCAATCAGCCCCAGCATTTT.